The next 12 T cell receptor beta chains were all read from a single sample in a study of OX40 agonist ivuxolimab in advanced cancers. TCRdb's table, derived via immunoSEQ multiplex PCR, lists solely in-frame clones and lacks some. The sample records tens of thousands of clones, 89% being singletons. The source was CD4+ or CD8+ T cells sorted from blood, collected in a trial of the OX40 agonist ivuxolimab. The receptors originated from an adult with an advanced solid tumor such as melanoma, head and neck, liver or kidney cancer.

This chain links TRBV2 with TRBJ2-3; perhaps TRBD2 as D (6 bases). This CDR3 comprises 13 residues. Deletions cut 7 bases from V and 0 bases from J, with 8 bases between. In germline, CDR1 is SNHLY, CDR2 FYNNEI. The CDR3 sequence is CASTGVSTDTQYF. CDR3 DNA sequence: TGTGCCAGCACGGGGGTTAGCACAGATACGCAGTATTTT.

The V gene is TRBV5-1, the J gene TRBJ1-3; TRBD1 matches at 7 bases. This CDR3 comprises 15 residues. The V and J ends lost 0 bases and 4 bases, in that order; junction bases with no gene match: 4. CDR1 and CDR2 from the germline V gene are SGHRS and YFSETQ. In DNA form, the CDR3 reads TGCGCCAGCAGCTTGGCCCAGACAGGGGGAAACACCATATATTTT. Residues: CASSLAQTGGNTIYF. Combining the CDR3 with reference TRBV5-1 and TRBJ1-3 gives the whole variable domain KAGVTQTPRYLIKTRGQQVTLSCSPISGHRSVSWYQQTPGQGLQFLFEYFSETQRNKGNFPGRFSGRQFSNSRSEMNVSTLELGDSALYLCASSLAQTGGNTIYFGEGSWLTVV.

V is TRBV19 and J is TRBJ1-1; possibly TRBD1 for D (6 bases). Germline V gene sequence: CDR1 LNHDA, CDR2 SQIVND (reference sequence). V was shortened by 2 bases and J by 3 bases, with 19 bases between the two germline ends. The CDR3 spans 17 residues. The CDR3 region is CASSIYRGAGVDTEAFF. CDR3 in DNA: TGTGCCAGTAGTATATATAGGGGGGCAGGGGTGGACACTGAAGCTTTCTTT.

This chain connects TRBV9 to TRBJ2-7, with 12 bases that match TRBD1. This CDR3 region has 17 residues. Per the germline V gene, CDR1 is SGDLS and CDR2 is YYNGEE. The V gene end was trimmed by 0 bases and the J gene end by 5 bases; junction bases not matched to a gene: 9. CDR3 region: CASSVGLRGQGANEQYF. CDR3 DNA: TGTGCCAGCAGCGTAGGGCTTCGGGGACAGGGGGCCAACGAGCAGTACTTC.

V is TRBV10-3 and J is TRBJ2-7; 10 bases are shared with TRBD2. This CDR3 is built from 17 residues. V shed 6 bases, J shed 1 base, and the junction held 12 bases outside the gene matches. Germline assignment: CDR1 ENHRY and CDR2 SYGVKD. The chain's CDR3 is CAISLTSRTSGSYEQYF. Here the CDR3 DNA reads TGTGCCATCAGCCTAACCTCAAGGACTAGCGGTTCCTACGAGCAGTACTTC.

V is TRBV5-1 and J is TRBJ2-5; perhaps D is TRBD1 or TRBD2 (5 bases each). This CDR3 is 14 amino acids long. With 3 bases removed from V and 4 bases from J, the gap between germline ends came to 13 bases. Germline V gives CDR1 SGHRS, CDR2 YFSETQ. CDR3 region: CASSSGTPRETQYF. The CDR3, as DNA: TGCGCCAGCAGCTCCGGGACCCCCCGAGAGACCCAGTACTTC.

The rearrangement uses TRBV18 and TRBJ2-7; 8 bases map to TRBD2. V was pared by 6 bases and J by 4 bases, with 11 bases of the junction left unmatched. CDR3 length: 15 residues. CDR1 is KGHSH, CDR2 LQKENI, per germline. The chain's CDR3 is CASSPPGGRTYEQYF. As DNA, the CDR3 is TGTGCCAGCTCCCCTCCAGGCGGGAGGACGTACGAGCAGTACTTC.

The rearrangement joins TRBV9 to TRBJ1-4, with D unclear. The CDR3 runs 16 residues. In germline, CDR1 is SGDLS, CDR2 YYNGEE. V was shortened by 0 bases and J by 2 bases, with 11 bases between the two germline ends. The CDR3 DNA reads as TGTGCCAGCAGCGTAGGTCTTATCGGGACTAATGAAAAACTGTTTTTT. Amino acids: CASSVGLIGTNEKLFF.

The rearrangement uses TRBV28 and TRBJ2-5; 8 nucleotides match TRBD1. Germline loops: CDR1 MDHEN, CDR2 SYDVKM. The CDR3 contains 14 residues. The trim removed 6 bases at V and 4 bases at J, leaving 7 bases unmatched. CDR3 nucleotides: TGTGCCAGCAGCGGTAGACAGGGGTTAGAGACCCAGTACTTC. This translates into CASSGRQGLETQYF.

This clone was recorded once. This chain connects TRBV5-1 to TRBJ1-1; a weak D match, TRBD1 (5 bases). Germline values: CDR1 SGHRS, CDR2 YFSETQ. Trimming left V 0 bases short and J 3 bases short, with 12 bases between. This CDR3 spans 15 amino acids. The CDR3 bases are TGCGCCAGCAGCTTGGCCCTTGGGGGGTACACTGAAGCTTTCTTT. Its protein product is CASSLALGGYTEAFF. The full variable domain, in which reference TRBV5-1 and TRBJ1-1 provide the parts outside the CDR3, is KAGVTQTPRYLIKTRGQQVTLSCSPISGHRSVSWYQQTPGQGLQFLFEYFSETQRNKGNFPGRFSGRQFSNSRSEMNVSTLELGDSALYLCASSLALGGYTEAFFGQGTRLTVV.

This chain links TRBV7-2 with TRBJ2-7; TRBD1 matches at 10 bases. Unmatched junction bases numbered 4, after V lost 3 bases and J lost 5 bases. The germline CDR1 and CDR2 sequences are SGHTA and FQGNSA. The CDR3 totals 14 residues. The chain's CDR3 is CASSLDRGTHEQYF. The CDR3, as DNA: TGTGCCAGCAGCTTGGACAGGGGGACGCACGAGCAGTACTTC.

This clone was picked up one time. The CDR3 coding sequence is TGTGCCAGCAGTTTCGCAGGGAGTGGCTACACCTTC. Protein product: CASSFAGSGYTF. This chain links TRBV6-1 with TRBJ1-2; D is possibly TRBD1 (5 bases). Germline CDR1 and CDR2: MNHNS and SASEGT. V lost 5 bases to trimming and J lost 7 bases, with 11 bases between them. This CDR3 has 12 amino acids.